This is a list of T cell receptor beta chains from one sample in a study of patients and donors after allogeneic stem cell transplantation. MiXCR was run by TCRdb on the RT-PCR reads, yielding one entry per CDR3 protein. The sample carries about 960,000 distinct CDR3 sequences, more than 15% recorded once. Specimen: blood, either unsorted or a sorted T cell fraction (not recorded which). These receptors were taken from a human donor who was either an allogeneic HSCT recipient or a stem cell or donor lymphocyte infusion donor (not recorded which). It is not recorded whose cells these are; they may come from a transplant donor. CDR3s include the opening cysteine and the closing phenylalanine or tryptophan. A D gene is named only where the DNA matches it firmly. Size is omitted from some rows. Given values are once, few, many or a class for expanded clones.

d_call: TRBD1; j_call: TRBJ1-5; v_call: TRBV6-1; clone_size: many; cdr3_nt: TGTGCCAGCAGTCCCACCGGGACAGGGAATCAGCCCCAGCATTTT; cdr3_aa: CASSPTGTGNQPQHF
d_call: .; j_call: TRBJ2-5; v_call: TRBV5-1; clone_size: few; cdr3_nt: TGCGCCAGCAGTTCAGACCGGGCGTTATTTGAGACCCAGTACTTC; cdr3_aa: CASSSDRALFETQYF
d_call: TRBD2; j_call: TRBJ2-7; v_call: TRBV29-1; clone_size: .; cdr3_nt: TGCAGCGTTCCTCGGGGGGATGGCTACGAGCAGTACTTC; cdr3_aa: CSVPRGDGYEQYF
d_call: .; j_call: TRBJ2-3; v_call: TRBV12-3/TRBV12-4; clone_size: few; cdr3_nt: TGTGCCAGCAGTCAGGGGGCAGCGGGAGGACGCACAGATACGCAGTATTTT; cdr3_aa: CASSQGAAGGRTDTQYF
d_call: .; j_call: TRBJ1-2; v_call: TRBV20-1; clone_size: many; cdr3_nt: TGCAGTGCTAGTGGCGGAGGAGGCTATGGCTACACCTTC; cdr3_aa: CSASGGGGYGYTF
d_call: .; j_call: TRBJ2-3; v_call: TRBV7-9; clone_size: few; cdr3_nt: TGTGCCAGCAGCCCGGGACTTACCGAACCCTCTACGCAGTATTTT; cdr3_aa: CASSPGLTEPSTQYF
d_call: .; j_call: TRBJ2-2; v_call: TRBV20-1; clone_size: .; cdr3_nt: TGCAGTGCTAGAAGGACGGGAGTCAACACCGGGGAGCTGTTTTTT; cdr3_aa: CSARRTGVNTGELFF
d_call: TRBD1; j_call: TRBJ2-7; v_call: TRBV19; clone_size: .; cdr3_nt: TGTGCCAGTAGTATACAACAGGGGGCTACCTACGAGCAGTACTTC; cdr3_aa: CASSIQQGATYEQYF
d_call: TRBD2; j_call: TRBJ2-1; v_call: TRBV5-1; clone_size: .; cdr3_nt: TGCGCCAGCAGCTTCGGGACTAGCGGGGGGGCTGATGAGCAGTTCTTC; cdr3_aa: CASSFGTSGGADEQFF
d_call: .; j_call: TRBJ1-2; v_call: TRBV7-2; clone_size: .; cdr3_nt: TGTGCCAGCAGCTTAGCGCGAGGGACTGCTAACTATGGCTACACCTTC; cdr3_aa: CASSLARGTANYGYTF
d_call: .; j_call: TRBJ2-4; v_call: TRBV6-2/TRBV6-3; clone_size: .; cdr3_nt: TGTGCCAGCAGTTCCACAGGTCGGTCGGGCATTCAGTACTTC; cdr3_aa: CASSSTGRSGIQYF
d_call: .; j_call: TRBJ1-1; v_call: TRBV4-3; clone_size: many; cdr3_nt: TGCGCCAGCAGCCAGGGTAGGGACCGATTCGACACTGAAGCTTTCTTT; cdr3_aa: CASSQGRDRFDTEAFF
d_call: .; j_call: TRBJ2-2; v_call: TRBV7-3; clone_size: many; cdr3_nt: TGTGCCAGCAGCTTATCTTGGGGTACCGGGGAGCTGTTTTTT; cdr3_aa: CASSLSWGTGELFF
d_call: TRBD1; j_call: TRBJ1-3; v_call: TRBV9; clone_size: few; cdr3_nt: TGTGCCAGCAGCGAAAAAACAGGGGCGAAGGACACCATATATTTT; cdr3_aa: CASSEKTGAKDTIYF
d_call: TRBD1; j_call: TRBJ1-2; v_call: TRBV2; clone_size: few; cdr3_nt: TGTGCCAGCAGTGCTGAGAACAGGGGAAGCTATGGCTACACCTTC; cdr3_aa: CASSAENRGSYGYTF
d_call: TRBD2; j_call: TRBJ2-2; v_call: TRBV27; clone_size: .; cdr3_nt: TGTGCCAGCAGTTCGCTAGCGGGAAATAACGGGGAGCTGTTTTTT; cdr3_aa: CASSSLAGNNGELFF